These T cell receptor beta chains were read from a single sample in a study of blood T cell repertoires in COVID-19. The method was immunoSEQ multiplex PCR; TCRdb's version includes in-frame clones alone and lacks a portion of them. Here the sample spans fewer than 130,000 clones, around 79% being singletons. The sequencing input was peripheral blood. Receptors originate from a man aged 65-85 years with active or convalescent COVID-19. CDR3s include the opening cysteine and the closing phenylalanine or tryptophan. The order of the fields is D gene, clone size, J gene, V gene, CDR3 protein, CDR3 DNA. The D gene is left open where the match is weak. For some rows the clone size is stated as once, few or many, or as a class when expanded; others skip it.

D: TRBD1; size: -; J: TRBJ1-1; V: TRBV7-3; CDR3: CASSLEPGQGTEAFF; DNA: TGTGCCAGCAGCTTAGAACCGGGACAGGGGACTGAAGCTTTCTTT
D: -; size: -; J: TRBJ2-7; V: TRBV5-1; CDR3: CASSFSPTEAYEQYF; DNA: TGCGCCAGCAGCTTCAGCCCCACGGAGGCCTACGAGCAGTACTTC
D: TRBD1; size: -; J: TRBJ2-1; V: TRBV5-8; CDR3: CASSPLRDRVMGEQFF; DNA: TGTGCCAGCAGCCCATTACGGGACAGGGTAATGGGTGAGCAGTTCTTC
D: -; size: -; J: TRBJ1-2; V: TRBV6-5; CDR3: CASSPDAPSNYGYTF; DNA: TGTGCCAGCAGTCCCGATGCGCCATCTAACTATGGCTACACCTTC
D: -; size: -; J: TRBJ2-7; V: TRBV19; CDR3: CASSIGLALEQYF; DNA: TGTGCCAGTAGTATTGGGCTAGCTCTCGAGCAGTACTTC
D: -; size: few; J: TRBJ1-4; V: TRBV6-5; CDR3: CASNPVSANEKLFF; DNA: TGTGCCAGCAATCCGGTATCGGCTAATGAAAAACTGTTTTTT
D: -; size: -; J: TRBJ2-7; V: TRBV6-5; CDR3: CASSYSAGFAYEQYF; DNA: TGTGCCAGCAGTTACTCAGCCGGGTTCGCCTACGAGCAGTACTTC
D: TRBD2; size: -; J: TRBJ2-3; V: TRBV2; CDR3: CASRASGGFTDTQYF; DNA: TGTGCCAGCAGGGCTAGCGGGGGGTTTACAGATACGCAGTATTTT
D: -; size: -; J: TRBJ1-5; V: TRBV21-1; CDR3: CASSPGEGGHQPQHF; DNA: TGTGCCAGCAGTCCCGGGGAGGGGGGTCATCAGCCCCAGCATTTT
D: TRBD1; size: -; J: TRBJ1-5; V: TRBV24-1; CDR3: CATSNVTGDSNQPQHF; DNA: TGTGCCACCAGTAACGTGACAGGGGATAGCAATCAGCCCCAGCATTTT
D: -; size: -; J: TRBJ2-1; V: TRBV7-9; CDR3: CASSLVVQDEQFF; DNA: TGTGCCAGCAGCTTAGTAGTACAGGACGAGCAGTTCTTC
D: TRBD1; size: -; J: TRBJ1-4; V: TRBV4-1; CDR3: CASSQEPGTATNEKLFF; DNA: TGCGCCAGCAGCCAAGAGCCAGGGACAGCAACTAATGAAAAACTGTTTTTT
D: -; size: -; J: TRBJ2-1; V: TRBV2; CDR3: CASTGQILYNEQFF; DNA: TGTGCCAGCACCGGACAGATTCTCTACAATGAGCAGTTCTTC
D: -; size: -; J: TRBJ2-3; V: TRBV5-1; CDR3: CASSLEPSFKDTQYF; DNA: TGCGCCAGCAGCTTGGAGCCTAGCTTTAAAGATACGCAGTATTTT
D: -; size: -; J: TRBJ2-5; V: TRBV5-1; CDR3: CASSFREQETQYF; DNA: TGCGCCAGCAGCTTTAGAGAACAAGAGACCCAGTACTTC
D: TRBD1; size: -; J: TRBJ2-7; V: TRBV9; CDR3: CASSLGTAVSYEQYF; DNA: TGTGCCAGCAGCCTAGGGACAGCCGTATCCTACGAGCAGTACTTC
D: TRBD1; size: once; J: TRBJ2-2; V: TRBV7-6; CDR3: CASSQSGTGAGELFF; DNA: TGTGCCAGCAGTCAATCTGGGACAGGGGCCGGGGAGCTGTTTTTT
D: -; size: few; J: TRBJ2-7; V: TRBV4-2; CDR3: CASSQGSSRYEQYF; DNA: TGTGCCAGCAGCCAAGGATCCAGTCGCTACGAGCAGTACTTC
D: TRBD2; size: -; J: TRBJ2-3; V: TRBV29-1; CDR3: CSVDGGGARDTQYF; DNA: TGCAGCGTTGACGGCGGGGGGGCTAGGGATACGCAGTATTTT
D: -; size: medium-sized; J: TRBJ1-2; V: TRBV20-1; CDR3: CSASSQSYGYTF; DNA: TGCAGTGCTAGTTCGCAGTCTTATGGCTACACCTTC
D: -; size: -; J: TRBJ1-2; V: TRBV3-1/TRBV3-2; CDR3: CASSQGAYGYTF; DNA: TGTGCCAGCAGCCAGGGCGCCTATGGCTACACCTTC
D: -; size: -; J: TRBJ1-1; V: TRBV5-4; CDR3: CASSLGGQGLTEAFF; DNA: TGTGCCAGCAGCTTGGGAGGCCAGGGATTGACTGAAGCTTTCTTT
D: TRBD1; size: few; J: TRBJ1-3; V: TRBV12-5; CDR3: CASGTGGWAGNTIYF; DNA: TGTGCTAGTGGGACAGGGGGCTGGGCGGGAAACACCATATATTTT
D: -; size: once; J: TRBJ1-3; V: TRBV5-1; CDR3: CASSLGLSSGNTIYF; DNA: TGCGCCAGCAGCTTGGGCCTAAGCTCTGGAAACACCATATATTTT
D: TRBD1; size: -; J: TRBJ2-7; V: TRBV7-9; CDR3: CASSFGTGAEQYF; DNA: TGTGCCAGCAGCTTTGGGACAGGGGCCGAGCAGTACTTC
D: TRBD1; size: -; J: TRBJ1-2; V: TRBV18; CDR3: CASSPFYGTGENYGYTF; DNA: TGTGCCAGCTCACCATTTTATGGGACAGGGGAGAACTATGGCTACACCTTC
D: TRBD1; size: -; J: TRBJ2-1; V: TRBV3-1/TRBV3-2; CDR3: CASRFEGQGNEQFF; DNA: TGTGCCAGCAGGTTTGAAGGACAGGGCAATGAGCAGTTCTTC
D: -; size: -; J: TRBJ1-4; V: TRBV20-1; CDR3: CVVSRNEKLFF; DNA: TGCGTGGTCTCGAGAAATGAAAAACTGTTTTTT
D: TRBD2; size: -; J: TRBJ2-5; V: TRBV9; CDR3: CASSVARTSGTETQYF; DNA: TGTGCCAGCAGCGTAGCTCGGACTAGCGGGACAGAGACCCAGTACTTC
D: TRBD1; size: few; J: TRBJ1-1; V: TRBV7-9; CDR3: CASSFVTGGNTEAFF; DNA: TGTGCCAGCAGCTTTGTGACAGGGGGGAACACTGAAGCTTTCTTT
D: TRBD2; size: -; J: TRBJ2-6; V: TRBV6-1; CDR3: CASSERLAAGANVLTF; DNA: TGTGCCAGCAGTGAACGGCTAGCGGCTGGGGCCAACGTCCTGACTTTC
D: -; size: -; J: TRBJ2-3; V: TRBV5-6; CDR3: CASSLLSGTDTQYF; DNA: TGTGCCAGCAGCTTGCTGAGCGGCACAGATACGCAGTATTTT
D: -; size: -; J: TRBJ1-3; V: TRBV3-1/TRBV3-2; CDR3: CASSQLRGTGNTIYF; DNA: TGTGCCAGCAGCCAATTAAGAGGGACTGGAAACACCATATATTTT
D: TRBD1; size: -; J: TRBJ2-5; V: TRBV5-4; CDR3: CASRYAGDRETQYF; DNA: TGTGCCAGCAGATACGCCGGGGACAGAGAGACCCAGTACTTC
D: -; size: -; J: TRBJ2-5; V: TRBV7-8; CDR3: CASSLGTRLKETQYF; DNA: TGTGCCAGCAGCTTAGGGACTCGTCTAAAAGAGACCCAGTACTTC
D: -; size: -; J: TRBJ1-2; V: TRBV10-3; CDR3: CATALGGQRSSYGYTF; DNA: TGTGCCACCGCCTTGGGGGGGCAAAGGTCTAGCTATGGCTACACCTTC
D: TRBD1; size: -; J: TRBJ1-6; V: TRBV6-2/TRBV6-3; CDR3: CASSPLKTDRGRYNSPLHF; DNA: TGTGCCAGCAGCCCTTTAAAGACCGACAGGGGCCGATATAATTCACCCCTCCACTTT
D: TRBD1; size: -; J: TRBJ1-2; V: TRBV9; CDR3: CASSGQGSYGYTF; DNA: TGTGCCAGCAGCGGACAGGGGAGCTATGGCTACACCTTC
D: -; size: -; J: TRBJ1-1; V: TRBV19; CDR3: CASSQQVTNTEAFF; DNA: TGTGCCAGTAGTCAACAGGTAACGAACACTGAAGCTTTCTTT
D: -; size: -; J: TRBJ2-7; V: TRBV6-6; CDR3: CASKTRTETYEQYF; DNA: TGTGCCAGCAAAACAAGGACAGAGACCTACGAGCAGTACTTC
D: TRBD2; size: -; J: TRBJ2-2; V: TRBV19; CDR3: CASSMGEGIGELFF; DNA: TGTGCCAGTAGTATGGGGGAGGGGATCGGGGAGCTGTTTTTT
D: TRBD2; size: -; J: TRBJ2-1; V: TRBV5-1; CDR3: CASSHGRAGPDEQFF; DNA: TGCGCCAGCAGTCACGGGAGGGCAGGGCCCGATGAGCAGTTCTTC